One sample yielded the 19 T cell receptor beta chains listed below, sequenced in a study of STAT5B mutations in CD4+ large granular lymphocyte leukemia. TCRdb's copy holds only in-frame clones and misses some; the assay was immunoSEQ multiplex PCR. The data show 35,000 or so clones, roughly 88% seen once. Material: CD4+ T cells from blood buffy coats. The receptors come from a human donor in good health.

This chain links TRBV5-5 with TRBJ2-1; 9 bases fit TRBD2. V was clipped by 5 bases and J by 8 bases; unmatched bases: 11. Germline V gene data show CDR1 as SGHKS and CDR2 as YYEKEE (reference sequence). The CDR3 consists of 15 residues. As DNA, the CDR3 is TGTGCCAGCAGATTTGGGACTAGCTCGGGCCATGAGCAGTTCTTC. This translates into CASRFGTSSGHEQFF.

The rearrangement joins TRBV6-5 to TRBJ2-1; 7 bases agree with TRBD2. The CDR3 extends over 15 amino acids. V lost 8 bases and J lost 5; bases outside the gene matches: 12. In germline, CDR1 is MNHEY, CDR2 SVGAGI. As DNA, the CDR3 is TGTGCCAGCTTCCCTAGGGCGGCGGGAGACAATGAGCAGTTCTTC. It yields the protein CASFPRAAGDNEQFF.

This chain joins TRBV10-3 and TRBJ2-7; 7 positions agree with TRBD1. CDR1 and CDR2 (germline): ENHRY, SYGVKD. With V trimmed by 8 bases and J by 7 bases, 8 bases remained unmatched. This CDR3 is 12 amino acids long. The CDR3 sequence is CAIWDSLREQYF. CDR3 nucleotide sequence: TGTGCCATCTGGGACAGCCTAAGAGAGCAGTACTTC.

The chain is built from TRBV29-1 and TRBJ2-3; a possible D gene is TRBD1 (6 bases). The CDR3 contains 14 residues. Germline CDR1 SQVTM, CDR2 ANQGSEA. CDR3 loop: CSHERGSGTDTQYF. Here the CDR3 DNA reads TGCAGTCACGAGAGGGGGTCCGGCACAGATACGCAGTATTTT.

V is TRBV7-3 and J is TRBJ2-2; D uncertain. Germline CDR1 SGHTA, CDR2 FQGTGA. The CDR3 is made up of 14 amino acids. V was shortened by 2 bases and J by 1 base, with 5 bases between the two germline ends. The CDR3 is CASSLGGNTGELFF. For the CDR3, the DNA is TGTGCCAGCAGCTTAGGCGGGAACACCGGGGAGCTGTTTTTT.

This rearrangement joins TRBV7-2 to TRBJ1-1; 7 positions match TRBD1. Germline loops: CDR1 SGHTA, CDR2 FQGNSA. V lost 5 bases to trimming and J lost 12 bases; unmatched junction nucleotides: 9. This CDR3 spans 12 amino acids. Here the CDR3 DNA reads TGTGCCAGCAGCCAGAGGACAGGACTTACTTTCTTT. Residues: CASSQRTGLTFF.

The chain employs TRBV18 and TRBJ1-1, with D uncertain. The CDR3 extends over 13 amino acids. Trimming removed 3 bases from V and 3 bases from J, with 8 bases in between. Per the germline V gene, CDR1 is KGHSH and CDR2 is LQKENI. In DNA form, the CDR3 reads TGTGCCAGCTCACCGACAAGAGACACTGAAGCTTTCTTT. The encoded protein is CASSPTRDTEAFF.

This rearrangement joins TRBV6-5 to TRBJ1-2; TRBD1 agrees at 8 bases. This CDR3 region has 14 residues. V was clipped by 2 bases and J by 5 bases; unmatched bases: 4. Germline CDR1 is MNHEY and CDR2 is SVGAGI. CDR3 bases: TGTGCCAGCAGTTACGGGGACAGGAGGTATGGCTACACCTTC. This gives the protein CASSYGDRRYGYTF.

This clone was seen a single time. The genes are TRBV7-2 and TRBJ2-1; TRBD2 matches 9 bases. The CDR3 is made up of 15 amino acids. V lost 1 base and J lost 6; bases outside the gene matches: 4. CDR1 SGHTA and CDR2 FQGNSA come from the germline V gene. The chain's CDR3 is CASSLVVTSGNEQFF. CDR3 DNA sequence: TGTGCCAGCAGCTTAGTCGTGACTAGCGGCAATGAGCAGTTCTTC.

This clone occurred once. The chain combines TRBV6-1 with TRBJ2-1, with TRBD2 matching 9 bases. The trim removed 4 bases at V and 7 bases at J, leaving 5 bases unmatched. The germline V gene has CDR1 MNHNS and CDR2 SASEGT. CDR3 length: 14 residues. CDR3 DNA sequence: TGTGCCAGCAGTGTAGGCGGGGGGGGAAATGAGCAGTTCTTC. Protein product: CASSVGGGGNEQFF.

The V gene is TRBV14, the J gene TRBJ1-1; D is ambiguous. Germline V lookup: CDR1 SGHDN, CDR2 FVKESK. Trimming stripped 1 base from V and 5 bases from J, with 2 bases between. This CDR3 has 11 amino acids. CDR3 loop: CASSQATEAFF. CDR3 coding DNA: TGTGCCAGCAGCCAAGCTACTGAAGCTTTCTTT.

The rearrangement joins TRBV4-1 to TRBJ1-1; TRBD1 aligns across 7 bases. J lost 0 bases, V lost 4 bases, and 14 bases had no gene match. This CDR3 has 18 amino acids. Per the germline V gene, CDR1 is MGHRA and CDR2 is YSYEKL. The CDR3 sequence is CASSRTSPSRGVNTEAFF. The DNA of the CDR3 is TGCGCCAGCAGCCGAACAAGCCCGAGCAGGGGGGTGAACACTGAAGCTTTCTTT.

The rearrangement uses TRBV19 and TRBJ2-1; 10 bases line up with TRBD2. Germline CDR1 reads LNHDA; CDR2 reads SQIVND (reference sequence). The CDR3 length is 16 residues. V was clipped by 3 bases and J by 3 bases; unmatched bases: 5. The CDR3 DNA follows: TGTGCCAGTAGTATCCCTAGGACTAGCGGCTACAATGAGCAGTTCTTC. Protein sequence: CASSIPRTSGYNEQFF.

V is TRBV10-2 and J is TRBJ2-7; TRBD2 aligns across 8 bases. V was clipped by 8 bases and J by 4 bases; unmatched bases: 10. This CDR3 is 14 amino acids long. The germline V gene encodes CDR1 WSHSY and CDR2 SAAADI. The CDR3 is CASGDRGGNYEQYF. The CDR3 DNA is TGCGCCAGCGGGGACCGGGGGGGGAATTACGAGCAGTACTTC.

The rearrangement joins TRBV14 to TRBJ2-1; 12 bases are a match to TRBD2. CDR3 length: 16 amino acids. V dropped 1 base and J dropped 8; count of bases not matched to a gene: 6. Germline CDR1 is SGHDN and CDR2 is FVKESK. The DNA of the CDR3 is TGTGCCAGCAGCCAAGGCCTAGCGGGAGGGGGCTATGAGCAGTTCTTC. Its protein product is CASSQGLAGGGYEQFF.

The chain recombines TRBV5-1 with TRBJ2-3; 8 bases are shared with TRBD2. Germline trimming cut 3 bases from V and 0 bases from J; bases unmatched to any gene: 3. This CDR3 contains 15 residues. Germline loops: CDR1 SGHRS, CDR2 YFSETQ. The CDR3 region is CASSSTSGSTDTQYF. In nucleotides, the CDR3 is TGCGCCAGCAGCTCTACTAGCGGTAGCACAGATACGCAGTATTTT.

CDR3 amino acids: CASSPWVRGYEQFF. The CDR3 nucleotides are TGTGCCAGCAGTCCCTGGGTTAGGGGGTATGAGCAGTTCTTC. The chain carries TRBV27 and TRBJ2-1, with a weak D call TRBD1 (6 bases). Germline V gene lookup returns CDR1 MNHEY and CDR2 SMNVEV (reference sequence). V lost 5 bases, J lost 8 bases, and 16 bases lay in between. The CDR3 runs 14 residues.

The gene calls are TRBV6-1 and TRBJ1-5; weak D call: TRBD1 (6 bases). Trimming pared 6 bases from V and 2 bases from J, leaving 14 bases between. Germline V CDR1 and CDR2: MNHNS, SASEGT. This CDR3 has 15 amino acids. CDR3 in DNA: TGTGCCAGCAGCCGCACAGGGAGCGGCAATCAGCCCCAGCATTTT. Its translation is CASSRTGSGNQPQHF.

V is TRBV5-5 and J is TRBJ2-3; the D gene could be TRBD1 or TRBD2 (5 bases each). Trimming removed 4 bases at V and 1 base at J, with 19 bases between. CDR3 size: 17 residues. Germline V lookup: CDR1 SGHKS, CDR2 YYEKEE (reference sequence). In DNA form, the CDR3 reads TGTGCCAGCAGCCCGCCCTGGGGACGTAGCGGCACAGATACGCAGTATTTT. Its translation is CASSPPWGRSGTDTQYF.